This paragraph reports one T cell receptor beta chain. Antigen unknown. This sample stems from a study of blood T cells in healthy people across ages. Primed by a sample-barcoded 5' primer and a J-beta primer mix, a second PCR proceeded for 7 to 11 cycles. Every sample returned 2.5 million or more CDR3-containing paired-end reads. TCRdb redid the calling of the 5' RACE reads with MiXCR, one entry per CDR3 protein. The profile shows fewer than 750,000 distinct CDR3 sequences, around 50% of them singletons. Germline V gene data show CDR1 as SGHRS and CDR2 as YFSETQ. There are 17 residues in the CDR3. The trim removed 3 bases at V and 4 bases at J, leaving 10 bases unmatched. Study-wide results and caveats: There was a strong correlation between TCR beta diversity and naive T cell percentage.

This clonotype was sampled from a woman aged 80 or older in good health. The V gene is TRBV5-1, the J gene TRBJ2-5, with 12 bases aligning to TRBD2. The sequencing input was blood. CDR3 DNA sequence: TGCGCCAGCAGCTCTACCCCTCCGACTAGCGGGGGAGAGACCCAGTACTTC. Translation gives CASSSTPPTSGGETQYF.